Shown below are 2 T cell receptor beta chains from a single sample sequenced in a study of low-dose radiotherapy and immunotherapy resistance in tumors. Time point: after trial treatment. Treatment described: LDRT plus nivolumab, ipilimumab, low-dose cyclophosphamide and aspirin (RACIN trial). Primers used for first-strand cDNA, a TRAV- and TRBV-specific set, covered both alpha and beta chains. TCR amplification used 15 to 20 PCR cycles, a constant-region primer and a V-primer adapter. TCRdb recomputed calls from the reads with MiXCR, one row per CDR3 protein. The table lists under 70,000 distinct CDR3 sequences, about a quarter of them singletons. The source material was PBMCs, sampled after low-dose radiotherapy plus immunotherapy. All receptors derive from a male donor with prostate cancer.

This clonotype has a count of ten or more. CDR3 bases: TGTGCCAGCAGTTTGCAGGGGGCTCCCTCGGCTTTCTTT. Protein product: CASSLQGAPSAFF. The chain combines TRBV27 with TRBJ1-1, with TRBD1 matching 8 bases. Germline lookup yields CDR1 MNHEY and CDR2 SMNVEV (reference sequence). The CDR3 covers 13 residues. The trim removed 3 bases at V and 11 bases at J, leaving 8 bases unmatched.

The CDR3 DNA reads as TGTGCCAGCTCACCGACAGGGGACGAGCAGTACTTC. Its protein is CASSPTGDEQYF. V gene TRBV18 combines with J gene TRBJ2-7; 8 nucleotides align to TRBD1. CDR1 KGHSH and CDR2 LQKENI come from the germline V gene. CDR3 length: 12 residues. V dropped 3 bases and J dropped 5; count of bases not matched to a gene: 0.